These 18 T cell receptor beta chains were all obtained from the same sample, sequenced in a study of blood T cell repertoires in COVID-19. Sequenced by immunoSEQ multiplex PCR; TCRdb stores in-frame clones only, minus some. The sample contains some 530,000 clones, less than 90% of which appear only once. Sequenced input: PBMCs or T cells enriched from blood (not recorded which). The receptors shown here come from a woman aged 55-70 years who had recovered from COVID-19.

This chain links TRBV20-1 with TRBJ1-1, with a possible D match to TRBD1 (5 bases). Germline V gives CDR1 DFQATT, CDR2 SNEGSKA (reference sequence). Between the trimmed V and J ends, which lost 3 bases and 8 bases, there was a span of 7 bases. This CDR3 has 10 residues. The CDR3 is CSASDREAFF. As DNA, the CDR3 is TGCAGTGCTAGCGACAGAGAAGCTTTCTTT.

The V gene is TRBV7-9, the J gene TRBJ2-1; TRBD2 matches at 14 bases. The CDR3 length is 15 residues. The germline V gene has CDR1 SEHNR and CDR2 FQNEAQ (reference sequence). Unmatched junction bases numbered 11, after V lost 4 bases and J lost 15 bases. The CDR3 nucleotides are TGTGCCAGCAGCTGGACTAGCGGGGGGCCCGGGGGATGGTTCTTC. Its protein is CASSWTSGGPGGWFF.

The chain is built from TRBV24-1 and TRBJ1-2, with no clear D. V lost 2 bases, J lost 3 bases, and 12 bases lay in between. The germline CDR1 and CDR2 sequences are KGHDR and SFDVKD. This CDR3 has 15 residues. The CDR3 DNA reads TGTGCCACCAGTGATTGGGGAGACGGGGACTATGGCTACACCTTC. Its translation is CATSDWGDGDYGYTF.

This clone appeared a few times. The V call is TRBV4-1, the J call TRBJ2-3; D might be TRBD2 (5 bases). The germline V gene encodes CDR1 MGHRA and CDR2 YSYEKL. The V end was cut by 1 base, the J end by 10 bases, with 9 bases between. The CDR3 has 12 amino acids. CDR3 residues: CASSQGEGSQYF. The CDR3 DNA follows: TGCGCCAGCAGCCAAGGCGAGGGTTCGCAGTATTTT.

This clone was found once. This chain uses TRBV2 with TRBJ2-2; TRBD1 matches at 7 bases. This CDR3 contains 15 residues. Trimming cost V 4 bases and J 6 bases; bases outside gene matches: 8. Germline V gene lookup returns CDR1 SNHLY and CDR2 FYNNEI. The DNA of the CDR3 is TGTGCCAGCAGTGCCCTGACAGGGAGCCCCGGGGAGCTGTTTTTT. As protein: CASSALTGSPGELFF.

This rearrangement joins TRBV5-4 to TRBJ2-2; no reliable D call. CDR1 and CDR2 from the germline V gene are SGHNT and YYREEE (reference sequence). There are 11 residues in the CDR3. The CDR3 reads CATAGPGELFF. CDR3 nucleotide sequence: TGTGCTACAGCAGGTCCCGGGGAGCTGTTTTTT.

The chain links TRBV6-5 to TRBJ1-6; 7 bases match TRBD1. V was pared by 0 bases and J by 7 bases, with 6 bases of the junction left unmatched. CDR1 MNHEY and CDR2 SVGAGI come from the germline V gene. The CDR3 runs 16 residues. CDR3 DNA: TGTGCCAGCAGTTACTCGATTAGGGGGCCCAATTCACCCCTCCACTTT. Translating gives CASSYSIRGPNSPLHF.

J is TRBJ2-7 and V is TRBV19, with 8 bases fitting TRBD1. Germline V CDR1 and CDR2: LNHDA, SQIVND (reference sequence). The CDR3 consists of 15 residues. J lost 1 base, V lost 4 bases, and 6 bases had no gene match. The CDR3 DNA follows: TGTGCCAGTAGTAGAGGACAGGGTGGGTCCTACGAGCAGTACGTC. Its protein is CASSRGQGGSYEQYV.

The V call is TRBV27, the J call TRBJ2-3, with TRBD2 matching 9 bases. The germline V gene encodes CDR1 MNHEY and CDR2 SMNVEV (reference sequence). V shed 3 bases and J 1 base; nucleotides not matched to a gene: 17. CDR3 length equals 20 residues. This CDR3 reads CASSFQASGVPWRGTDTQYF. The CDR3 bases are TGTGCCAGCAGTTTCCAAGCTAGCGGGGTCCCGTGGAGAGGCACAGATACGCAGTATTTT.

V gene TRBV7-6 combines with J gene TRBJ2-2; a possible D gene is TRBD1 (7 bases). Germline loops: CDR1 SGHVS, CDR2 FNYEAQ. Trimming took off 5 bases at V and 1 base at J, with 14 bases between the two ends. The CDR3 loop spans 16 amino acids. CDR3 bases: TGTGCCAGCAGCAACCGACAGGGACTGAACACCGGGGAGCTGTTTTTT. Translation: CASSNRQGLNTGELFF.

CDR3: CAGPKGVASGVDTQYF. The CDR3 DNA reads TGTGCCGGACCGAAGGGGGTCGCTAGCGGGGTGGATACGCAGTATTTT. The chain carries TRBV5-3 and TRBJ2-3; 9 bases are a match to TRBD2. TRBV5-3 is labeled an ORF, and its function is uncertain. The CDR3 consists of 16 residues. Trimming took 10 bases from V and 6 from J; bases not matched to a gene: 18.

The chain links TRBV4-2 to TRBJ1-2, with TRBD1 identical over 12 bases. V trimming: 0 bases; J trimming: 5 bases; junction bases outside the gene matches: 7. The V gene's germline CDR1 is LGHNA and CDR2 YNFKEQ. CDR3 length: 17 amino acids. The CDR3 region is CASSQEPGQGAGYGYTF. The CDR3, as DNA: TGTGCCAGCAGCCAAGAACCGGGACAGGGGGCTGGGTATGGCTACACCTTC.

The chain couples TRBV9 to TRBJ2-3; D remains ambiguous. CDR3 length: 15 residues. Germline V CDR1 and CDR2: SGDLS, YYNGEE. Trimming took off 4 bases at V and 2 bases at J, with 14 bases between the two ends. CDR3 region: CASSPTPILTDTQYF. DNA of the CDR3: TGTGCCAGCAGCCCTACCCCGATTCTCACAGATACGCAGTATTTT.

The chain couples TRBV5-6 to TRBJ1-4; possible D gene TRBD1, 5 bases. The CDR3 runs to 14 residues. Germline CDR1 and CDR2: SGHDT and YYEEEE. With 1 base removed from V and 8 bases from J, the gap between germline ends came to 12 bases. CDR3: CASSLRGPGEKLFF. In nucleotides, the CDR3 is TGTGCCAGCAGCTTGAGGGGCCCTGGGGAAAAACTGTTTTTT.

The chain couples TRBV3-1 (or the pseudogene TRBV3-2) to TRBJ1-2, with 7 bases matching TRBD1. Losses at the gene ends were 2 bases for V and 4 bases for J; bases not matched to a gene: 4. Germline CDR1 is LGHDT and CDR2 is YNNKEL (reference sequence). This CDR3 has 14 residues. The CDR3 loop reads CASSQQRQGYGYTF. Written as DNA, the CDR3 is TGTGCCAGCAGCCAACAACGACAGGGCTATGGCTACACCTTC.

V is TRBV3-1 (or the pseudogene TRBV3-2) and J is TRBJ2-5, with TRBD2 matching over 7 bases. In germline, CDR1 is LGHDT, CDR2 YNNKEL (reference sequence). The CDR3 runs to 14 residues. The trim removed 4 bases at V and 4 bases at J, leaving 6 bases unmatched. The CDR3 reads CASSRRGEGETQYF. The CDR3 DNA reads TGTGCCAGCAGCCGTCGTGGGGAGGGAGAGACCCAGTACTTC.

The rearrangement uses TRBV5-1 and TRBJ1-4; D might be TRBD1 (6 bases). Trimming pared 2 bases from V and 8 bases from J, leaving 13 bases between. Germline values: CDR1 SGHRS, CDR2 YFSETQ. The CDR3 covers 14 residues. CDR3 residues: CASSLGQLGEKLFF. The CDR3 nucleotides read TGCGCCAGCAGCTTAGGACAGCTGGGCGAAAAACTGTTTTTT.

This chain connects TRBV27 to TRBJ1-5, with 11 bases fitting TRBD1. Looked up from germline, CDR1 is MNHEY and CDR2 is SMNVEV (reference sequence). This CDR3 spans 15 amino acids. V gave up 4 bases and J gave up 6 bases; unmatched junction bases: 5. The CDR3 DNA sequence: TGTGCCAGCAGTTGGACAGGGGGCGAGGGTCAGCCCCAGCATTTT. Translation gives CASSWTGGEGQPQHF.